The 10 T cell receptor beta chains presented below share a single source sample, sequenced in a study of blood T cell repertoires in COVID-19. Measured with immunoSEQ multiplex PCR; TCRdb has only the in-frame clones, and not every one. The sample shows approximately 180,000 clones, about 88% of them seen only once. The sequencing sample was made of peripheral blood. The receptors were sampled from a man aged 35 to 55 with active or convalescent COVID-19.

The J gene is TRBJ1-1, the V gene TRBV11-2; D is perhaps TRBD1 (6 bases). Trimming took 0 bases from V and 2 from J, leaving 13 bases between them. CDR1 and CDR2 (germline): SGHAT, FQNNGV. The CDR3 loop spans 16 amino acids. In DNA, the CDR3 is TGTGCCAGCAGCTTAGACGGGGCCAGGGGTAACACTGAAGCTTTCTTT. Translating gives CASSLDGARGNTEAFF.

The V gene is TRBV19, the J gene TRBJ2-7; D is ambiguous. Between the trimmed V and J ends, which lost 5 bases and 0 bases, there was a span of 17 bases. The germline V gene has CDR1 LNHDA and CDR2 SQIVND (reference sequence). The CDR3 consists of 16 residues. The CDR3 sequence: CASSWALERSSYEQYF. The CDR3 DNA reads TGTGCCAGTAGTTGGGCCTTGGAACGCAGCTCCTACGAGCAGTACTTC.

The chain combines TRBV9 with TRBJ2-3, with TRBD2 matching 10 bases. V lost 4 bases to trimming and J lost 0 bases; unmatched junction nucleotides: 11. CDR1 and CDR2 from the germline V gene are SGDLS and YYNGEE. The CDR3 contains 18 residues. The CDR3, as DNA: TGTGCCAGCAGCCTTTCTCTAGCGGGGGCGAGCAGCACAGATACGCAGTATTTT. Amino acids: CASSLSLAGASSTDTQYF.

This chain connects TRBV18 to TRBJ2-3, with TRBD2 matching over 11 bases. The ends lost 8 bases at V and 6 bases at J; junction bases unmatched: 4. Germline lookup yields CDR1 KGHSH and CDR2 LQKENI. This CDR3 is 13 amino acids long. In DNA form, the CDR3 reads TGTGCCAGCGCGGGACTAGCGGCTGATACGCAGTATTTT. This sequence encodes CASAGLAADTQYF. The full variable domain, with the rest looked up from reference TRBV18 and TRBJ2-3, is NAGVMQNPRHLVRRRGQEARLRCSPMKGHSHVYWYRQLPEEGLKFMVYLQKENIIDESGMPKERFSAEFPKEGPSILRIQQVVRGDSAAYFCASAGLAADTQYFGPGTRLTVL.

The V and J genes are TRBV6-5 and TRBJ1-1; D perhaps matches TRBD1 (6 bases). This CDR3 has 13 residues. The ends were cut back, 6 bases at V and 0 bases at J, with 8 bases in the middle. Germline V gene sequence: CDR1 MNHEY, CDR2 SVGAGI. The CDR3 bases are TGTGCCAGCAGCGGACAGTTGAACACTGAAGCTTTCTTT. It codes for CASSGQLNTEAFF.

This clone was seen once. The chain uses TRBV4-1 and TRBJ1-1; D gene ambiguous. The CDR3 sequence is 15 residues long. The germline V gene has CDR1 MGHRA and CDR2 YSYEKL. Trimming took 5 bases from V and 9 from J, leaving 22 bases between them. The DNA for the CDR3 is TGCGCCAGCAGCGAATCGGTCCGGGTCCCAAGCCAAGCTTTCTTT. Translation gives CASSESVRVPSQAFF.

The rearrangement joins TRBV5-8 to TRBJ2-5; 10 positions agree with TRBD1. Germline values: CDR1 SGHTS, CDR2 YDEGEE. This CDR3 comprises 16 residues. V lost 0 bases to trimming and J lost 5 bases; unmatched junction nucleotides: 7. CDR3 DNA sequence: TGTGCCAGCAGCTTGGAGGCGACAGGGGGCTCGGAGACCCAGTACTTC. This encodes CASSLEATGGSETQYF.

The chain combines TRBV6-5 with TRBJ2-1, with TRBD2 identical over 8 bases. Germline CDR1 MNHEY, CDR2 SVGAGI. Trimming at V came to 7 bases and at J to 4 bases, leaving 9 bases not matched to a gene. CDR3 length: 15 residues. The CDR3 is CASTLPLAGYNEQFF. The DNA for the CDR3 is TGTGCCAGCACCCTCCCGCTAGCGGGTTACAATGAGCAGTTCTTC.

The chain employs TRBV7-2 and TRBJ2-2; D gene unclear. This CDR3 is 13 amino acids long. Between the trimmed V and J ends, which lost 1 base and 6 bases, there was a span of 6 bases. In germline, CDR1 is SGHTA, CDR2 FQGNSA. This chain's CDR3 is CASSLGASGELFF. The DNA of the CDR3 is TGTGCCAGCAGCTTAGGGGCCTCCGGGGAGCTGTTTTTT.

J is TRBJ1-6 and V is TRBV5-5, with 7 nucleotides matching TRBD1. Unmatched junction bases numbered 2, after V lost 0 bases and J lost 8 bases. Germline V lookup: CDR1 SGHKS, CDR2 YYEKEE (reference sequence). The CDR3 totals 14 residues. The CDR3 region has the DNA TGTGCCAGCAGCTTGGGGCAGGGGGATTCACCCCTCCACTTT. Its translation is CASSLGQGDSPLHF.